Listed here are 7 T cell receptor beta chains from one sample, sequenced in a study of identical twins. MiXCR, applied by TCRdb to the 5' RACE reads, yields one record per CDR3 protein. Of around 1.7 million distinct CDR3 sequences in the sample, around 29% were seen once. The source material was cord blood. The origin of the receptors is a newborn girl in good health.

This clonotype was picked up a small number of times. The chain links TRBV6-1 to TRBJ1-2; no clear D. CDR3 length: 13 amino acids. Germline assignment: CDR1 MNHNS and CDR2 SASEGT. Trimming left V 1 base short and J 5 bases short, with 8 bases between. The CDR3 here is CASSEDPWYGYTF. CDR3 nucleotide sequence: TGTGCCAGCAGTGAAGACCCCTGGTATGGCTACACCTTC.

V usage is TRBV18 and J usage is TRBJ2-5; D is unresolved. Germline CDR1 KGHSH, CDR2 LQKENI. The CDR3 consists of 15 residues. Deletions cut 3 bases from V and 5 bases from J, with 16 bases between. CDR3 loop: CASSPDEPKSETQYF. In nucleotides, the CDR3 is TGTGCCAGCTCACCCGATGAACCAAAATCGGAGACCCAGTACTTC.

The V and J genes are TRBV7-2 and TRBJ1-1; 7 positions match TRBD1. J lost 5 bases, V lost 4 bases, and 7 bases had no gene match. Germline V gene sequence: CDR1 SGHTA, CDR2 FQGNSA. There are 14 residues in the CDR3. In nucleotides, the CDR3 is TGTGCCAGCAGCTCCTACAGGGGACAGACTGAAGCTTTCTTT. Residues: CASSSYRGQTEAFF.

CDR3 in amino acids: CASSFLAEATYEQYF. The CDR3 nucleotides are TGTGCCAGCAGCTTTTTAGCGGAGGCCACCTACGAGCAGTACTTC. V and J are TRBV7-9 and TRBJ2-7; TRBD2 is a possible D gene (6 bases). V was trimmed by 3 bases and J by 2 bases, leaving 14 bases between them. The CDR3 length is 15 residues. Germline V lookup: CDR1 SEHNR, CDR2 FQNEAQ (reference sequence). The entire variable domain, with the rest obtained from reference TRBV7-9 and TRBJ2-7, is as follows: DTGVSQNPRHKITKRGQNVTFRCDPISEHNRLYWYRQTLGQGPEFLTYFQNEAQLEKSRLLSDRFSAERPKGSFSTLEIQRTEQGDSAMYLCASSFLAEATYEQYFGPGTRLTVT.

This clonotype was picked up many times. The V and J genes are TRBV27 and TRBJ2-7; 7 bases fit TRBD1. V was pared by 6 bases and J by 2 bases, with 4 bases of the junction left unmatched. The CDR3 length is 13 residues. Germline CDR1 is MNHEY and CDR2 is SMNVEV (reference sequence). The CDR3 is CASRGDRAYEQYF. DNA for the CDR3: TGTGCCAGCAGAGGAGACAGGGCCTACGAGCAGTACTTC.

The chain links TRBV4-1 to TRBJ2-7; TRBD1 matches 7 bases. CDR1 is MGHRA, CDR2 YSYEKL, per germline. V shed 6 bases and J 0 bases; nucleotides not matched to a gene: 8. The CDR3 spans 15 residues. The DNA for the CDR3 is TGCGCCAGCAGTCCCGGACAGGAAATCTCCTACGAGCAGTACTTC. It yields the protein CASSPGQEISYEQYF.

V is TRBV28 and J is TRBJ2-3, with TRBD1 matching 9 bases. The J segment lost 6 bases and the V segment lost 4 bases, leaving 5 bases of the junction unmatched. The CDR3 is made up of 14 amino acids. Germline V gives CDR1 MDHEN, CDR2 SYDVKM. The CDR3 DNA follows: TGTGCCAGCAGTTGGGGGACAGGGAAGGATACGCAGTATTTT. This gives the protein CASSWGTGKDTQYF.